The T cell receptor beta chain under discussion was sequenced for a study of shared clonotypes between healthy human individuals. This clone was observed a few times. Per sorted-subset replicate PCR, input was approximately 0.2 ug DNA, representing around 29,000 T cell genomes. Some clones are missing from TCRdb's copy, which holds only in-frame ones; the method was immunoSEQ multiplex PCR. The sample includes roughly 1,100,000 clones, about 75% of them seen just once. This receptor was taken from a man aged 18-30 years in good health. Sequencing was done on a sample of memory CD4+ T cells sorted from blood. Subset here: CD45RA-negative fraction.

The DNA of the CDR3 is TGTGCCAGCAGTATCCGGACTGACTATGGCTACACCTTC. Its translation is CASSIRTDYGYTF. The chain carries TRBV28 and TRBJ1-2; D uncertain. Looked up from germline, CDR1 is MDHEN and CDR2 is SYDVKM. Trimming left V 5 bases short and J 3 bases short, with 10 bases between. The CDR3 is made up of 13 amino acids.